This T cell receptor (beta chain) was sequenced in a study of T cell responses to AZD1222 COVID-19 vaccine. TCRdb keeps only in-frame clones here, not all; method: immunoSEQ multiplex PCR. The sample yields around 99,000 clones, 92% seen once. Germline CDR1 reads LNHDA; CDR2 reads SQIVND (reference sequence). This CDR3 region has 13 residues. Trimming removed 5 bases from V and 4 bases from J, with 11 bases in between. J is TRBJ1-2 and V is TRBV19; no reliable D call. The clonotype was recovered from an adult who received the AZD1222 COVID-19 vaccine. This sample comprised peripheral blood, obtained 28 days after the second AZD1222 dose. CDR3 nucleotides: TGTGCCAGTAGTTTAGGGTTTCGCTATGGCTACACCTTC. This encodes CASSLGFRYGYTF. Combining the CDR3 with reference TRBV19 and TRBJ1-2 gives the whole variable domain DGGITQSPKYLFRKEGQNVTLSCEQNLNHDAMYWYRQDPGQGLRLIYYSQIVNDFQKGDIAEGYSVSREKKESFPLTVTSAQKNPTAFYLCASSLGFRYGYTFGSGTRLTVV.